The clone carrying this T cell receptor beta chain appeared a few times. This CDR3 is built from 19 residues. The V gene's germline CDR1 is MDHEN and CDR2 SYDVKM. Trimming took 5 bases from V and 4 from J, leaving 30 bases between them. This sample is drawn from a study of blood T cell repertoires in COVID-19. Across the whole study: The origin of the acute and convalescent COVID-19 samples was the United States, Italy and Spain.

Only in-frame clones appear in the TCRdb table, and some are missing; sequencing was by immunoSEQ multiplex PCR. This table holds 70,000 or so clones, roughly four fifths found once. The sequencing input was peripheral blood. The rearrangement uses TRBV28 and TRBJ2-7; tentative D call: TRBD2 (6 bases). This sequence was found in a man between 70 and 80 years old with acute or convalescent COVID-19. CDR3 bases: TGTGCCAGCAGTGCGCTGGGGGGTCTGGCCCCCACCTGGAGTTACGAGCAGTACTTC. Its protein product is CASSALGGLAPTWSYEQYF.